These 8 T cell receptor beta chains were all obtained from the same sample, sequenced in a study of memory CD4+ T cells and cytomegalovirus serostatus. The sort gate was single viable CD3+CD4+CD8-CD45RO+ cells for memory CD4+ T cells. Clones were read by immunoSEQ multiplex PCR, and TCRdb kept only the in-frame ones, dropping some. The table shows roughly 76,000 clones, with 78% occurring only once. Sequences were obtained from memory CD4+ T cells from blood. The receptor source for this set is an adult in good health and CMV-seropositive.

This clone appeared many times. The J gene is TRBJ2-7, the V gene TRBV5-1, with D perhaps given as TRBD1 or TRBD2 (5 bases each). V was pared by 6 bases and J by 5 bases, with 15 bases between. The CDR3 covers 13 residues. In germline, CDR1 is SGHRS, CDR2 YFSETQ. CDR3 nucleotides: TGCGCCAGCACTCTGGGGGTACCCCACGAGCAGTACTTC. Translating gives CASTLGVPHEQYF. The entire variable domain, with the rest obtained from reference TRBV5-1 and TRBJ2-7, is as follows: KAGVTQTPRYLIKTRGQQVTLSCSPISGHRSVSWYQQTPGQGLQFLFEYFSETQRNKGNFPGRFSGRQFSNSRSEMNVSTLELGDSALYLCASTLGVPHEQYFGPGTRLTVT.

The chain joins TRBV19 to TRBJ2-7, with D uncertain. V dropped 4 bases and J dropped 2 bases, with 12 bases sitting between them. Per germline, CDR1 LNHDA and CDR2 SQIVND (reference sequence). There are 14 residues in the CDR3. CDR3 region: CASSTRHPPYEQYV. CDR3 DNA: TGTGCCAGTAGTACCAGACACCCGCCCTACGAGCAGTACGTC.

This clone was seen more than once but under ten times. The CDR3 region is CASSNGTGRWTEAFF. The CDR3, as DNA: TGCGCCAGCAGCAACGGGACAGGGCGGTGGACTGAAGCTTTCTTT. V gene TRBV5-1 combines with J gene TRBJ1-1, with 9 bases aligning to TRBD1. V lost 4 bases and J lost 5; bases outside the gene matches: 9. CDR1 and CDR2 (germline): SGHRS, YFSETQ. The CDR3 spans 15 residues.

This clone was recorded a few times. The rearrangement uses TRBV6-1 and TRBJ1-5; 10 positions agree with TRBD1. This CDR3 has 14 amino acids. V trimming: 9 bases; J trimming: 3 bases; junction bases outside the gene matches: 5. From germline, CDR1 is MNHNS and CDR2 SASEGT. CDR3 loop: CASWGTGDNQPQHF. The CDR3 DNA sequence: TGTGCCAGTTGGGGGACAGGGGACAATCAGCCCCAGCATTTT.

The chain joins TRBV19 to TRBJ1-6; tentative D call: TRBD1 (6 bases). The CDR3 length is 16 residues. Germline V gene lookup returns CDR1 LNHDA and CDR2 SQIVND (reference sequence). V was trimmed by 6 bases and J by 9 bases, leaving 21 bases between them. DNA for the CDR3: TGTGCCAGTAGACCCTCAATGGGCCCGGGGGCTTCACCCCTCCACTTT. Its translation: CASRPSMGPGASPLHF.

This clone was counted a few times. The rearrangement joins TRBV5-5 to TRBJ1-1, with 8 bases lining up with TRBD1. Germline lookup yields CDR1 SGHKS and CDR2 YYEKEE (reference sequence). V gave up 4 bases and J gave up 4 bases; unmatched junction bases: 6. CDR3 length: 14 residues. CDR3 loop: CASSQDREVTEAFF. In DNA, the CDR3 is TGTGCCAGCAGCCAGGACAGGGAGGTCACTGAAGCTTTCTTT.

The gene calls are TRBV19 and TRBJ1-6; D unresolved. Germline CDR1 reads LNHDA; CDR2 reads SQIVND (reference sequence). V lost 9 bases and J lost 5, with 8 bases in between. CDR3 length: 12 amino acids. CDR3 coding DNA: TGTGCCAGCCACACAAATAATTCACCCCTCCACTTT. It yields the protein CASHTNNSPLHF.

V gene TRBV27 combines with J gene TRBJ2-2; D is tentatively TRBD1 or TRBD2 (5 bases each). CDR3 length equals 15 residues. Germline CDR1 MNHEY, CDR2 SMNVEV (reference sequence). Deletions cut 3 bases from V and 6 bases from J, with 14 bases between. The CDR3 coding sequence is TGTGCCAGCAGTTTTTCGGGAATAGGGGCCGGGGAGCTGTTTTTT. Amino acids: CASSFSGIGAGELFF.